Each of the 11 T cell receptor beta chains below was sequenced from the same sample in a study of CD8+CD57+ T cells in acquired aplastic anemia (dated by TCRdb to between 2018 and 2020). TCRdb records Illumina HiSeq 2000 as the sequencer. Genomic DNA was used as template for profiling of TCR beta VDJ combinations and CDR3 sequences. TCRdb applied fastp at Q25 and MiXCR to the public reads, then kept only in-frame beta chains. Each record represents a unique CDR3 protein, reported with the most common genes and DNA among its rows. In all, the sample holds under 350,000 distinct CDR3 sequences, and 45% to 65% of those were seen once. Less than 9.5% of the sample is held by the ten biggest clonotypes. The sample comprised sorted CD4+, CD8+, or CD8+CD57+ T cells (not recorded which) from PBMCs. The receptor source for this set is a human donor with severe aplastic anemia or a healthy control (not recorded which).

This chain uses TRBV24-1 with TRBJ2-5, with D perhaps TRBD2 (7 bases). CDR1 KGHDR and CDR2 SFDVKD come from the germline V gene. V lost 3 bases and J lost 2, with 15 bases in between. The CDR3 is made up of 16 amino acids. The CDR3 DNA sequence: TGTGCCACCAGTGATCCAGGGGAGGGTCCTCAAGAGACCCAGTACTTC. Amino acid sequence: CATSDPGEGPQETQYF.

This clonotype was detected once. CDR3 nucleotides: TGTGCCACCAGCAGCCAGAGGAACAGGGCCACCCCTCCCTCCGGGGCTAACTATGGCTACACCTTC. Protein: CATSSQRNRATPPSGANYGYTF. This chain connects TRBV15 to TRBJ1-2, with D maybe TRBD1 (6 bases). V gave up 3 bases and J gave up 0 bases, with 32 bases separating them. The CDR3 is made up of 22 amino acids. From germline, CDR1 is LNHNV and CDR2 YYDKDF (reference sequence). Full variable domain (remainder filled in from reference TRBV15 and TRBJ1-2): DAMVIQNPRYQVTQFGKPVTLSCSQTLNHNVMYWYQQKSSQAPKLLFHYYDKDFNNEADTPDNFQSRRPNTSFCFLDIRSPGLGDTAMYLCATSSQRNRATPPSGANYGYTFGSGTRLTVV.

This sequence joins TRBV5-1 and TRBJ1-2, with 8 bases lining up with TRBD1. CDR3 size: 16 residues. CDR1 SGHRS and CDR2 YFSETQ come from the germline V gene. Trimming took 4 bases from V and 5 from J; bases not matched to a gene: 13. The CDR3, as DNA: TGCGCCAGCAGCAGACAGGGGCGGGACACCCGTTATGGCTACACCTTC. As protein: CASSRQGRDTRYGYTF.

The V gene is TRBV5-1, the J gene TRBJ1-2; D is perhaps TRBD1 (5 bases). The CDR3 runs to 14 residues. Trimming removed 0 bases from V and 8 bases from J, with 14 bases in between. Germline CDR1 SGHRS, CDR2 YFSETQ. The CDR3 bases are TGCGCCAGCAGCTTGGTAATAGGGGCGCGGGGCTACACCTTC. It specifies CASSLVIGARGYTF.

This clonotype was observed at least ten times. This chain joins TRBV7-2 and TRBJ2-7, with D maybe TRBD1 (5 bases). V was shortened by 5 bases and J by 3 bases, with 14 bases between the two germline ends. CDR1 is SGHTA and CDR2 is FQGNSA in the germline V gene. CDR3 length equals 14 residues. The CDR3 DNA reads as TGTGCCAGCAGCCCCCGGACACGAGACTACGAGCAGTACTTC. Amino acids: CASSPRTRDYEQYF.

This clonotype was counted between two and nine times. The CDR3 nucleotides read TGTGCCACCAGCAGAGATGCCGGGACAGGACGTTATGGCTACACCTTC. Its translation: CATSRDAGTGRYGYTF. V gene TRBV15 combines with J gene TRBJ1-2, with 8 nucleotides matching TRBD1. The CDR3 runs 16 residues. CDR1 and CDR2 from the germline V gene are LNHNV and YYDKDF (reference sequence). The trim removed 0 bases at V and 5 bases at J, leaving 8 bases unmatched.

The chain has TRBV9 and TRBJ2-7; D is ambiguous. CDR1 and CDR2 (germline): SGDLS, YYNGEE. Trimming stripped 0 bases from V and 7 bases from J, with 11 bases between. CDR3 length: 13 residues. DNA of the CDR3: TGTGCCAGCAGCGTAGATGTGGGCCTGGAGCAGTACTTC. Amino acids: CASSVDVGLEQYF. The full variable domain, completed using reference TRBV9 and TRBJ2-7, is DSGVTQTPKHLITATGQRVTLRCSPRSGDLSVYWYQQSLDQGLQFLIQYYNGEERAKGNILERFSAQQFPDLHSELNLSSLELGDSALYFCASSVDVGLEQYFGPGTRLTVT.

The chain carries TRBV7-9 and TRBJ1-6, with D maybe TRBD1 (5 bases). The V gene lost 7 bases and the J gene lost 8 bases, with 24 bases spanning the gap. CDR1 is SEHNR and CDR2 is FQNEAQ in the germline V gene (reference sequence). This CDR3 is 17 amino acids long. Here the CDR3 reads CASKEVIGGAADSPLHF. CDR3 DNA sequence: TGTGCCAGCAAAGAGGTCATAGGCGGGGCCGCGGATTCACCCCTCCACTTT.

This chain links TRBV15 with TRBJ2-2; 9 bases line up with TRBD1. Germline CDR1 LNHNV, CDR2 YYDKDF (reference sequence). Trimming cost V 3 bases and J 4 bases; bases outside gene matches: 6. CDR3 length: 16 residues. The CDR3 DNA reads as TGTGCCACCAGCAGGACAGGGGGTTGGACCACCGGGGAGCTGTTTTTT. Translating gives CATSRTGGWTTGELFF.

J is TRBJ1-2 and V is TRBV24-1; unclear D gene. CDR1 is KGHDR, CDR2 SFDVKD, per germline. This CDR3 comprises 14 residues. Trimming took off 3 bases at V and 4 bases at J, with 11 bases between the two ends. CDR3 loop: CATSDAGTSYGYTF. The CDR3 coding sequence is TGTGCCACCAGTGATGCTGGCACCAGCTATGGCTACACCTTC.

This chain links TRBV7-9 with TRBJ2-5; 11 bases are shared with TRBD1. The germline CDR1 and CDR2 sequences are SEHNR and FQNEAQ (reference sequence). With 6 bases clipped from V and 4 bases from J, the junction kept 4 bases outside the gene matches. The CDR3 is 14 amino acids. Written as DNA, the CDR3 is TGTGCCAGCAGTCCCGGGACAGGGGGAGAGACCCAGTACTTC. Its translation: CASSPGTGGETQYF.